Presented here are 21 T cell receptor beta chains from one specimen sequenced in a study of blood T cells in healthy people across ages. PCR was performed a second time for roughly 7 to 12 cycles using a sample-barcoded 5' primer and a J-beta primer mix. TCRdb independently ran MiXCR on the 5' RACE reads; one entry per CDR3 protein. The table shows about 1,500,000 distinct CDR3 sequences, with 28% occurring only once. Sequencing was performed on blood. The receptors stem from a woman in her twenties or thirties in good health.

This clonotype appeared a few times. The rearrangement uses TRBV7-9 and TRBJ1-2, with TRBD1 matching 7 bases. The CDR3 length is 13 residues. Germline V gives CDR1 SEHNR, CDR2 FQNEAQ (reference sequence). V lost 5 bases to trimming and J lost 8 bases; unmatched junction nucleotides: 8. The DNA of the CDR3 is TGTGCCAGCAGCCGCGACAGGGATCGGGGCTACACCTTC. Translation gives CASSRDRDRGYTF. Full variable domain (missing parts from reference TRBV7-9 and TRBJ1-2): DTGVSQNPRHKITKRGQNVTFRCDPISEHNRLYWYRQTLGQGPEFLTYFQNEAQLEKSRLLSDRFSAERPKGSFSTLEIQRTEQGDSAMYLCASSRDRDRGYTFGSGTRLTVV.

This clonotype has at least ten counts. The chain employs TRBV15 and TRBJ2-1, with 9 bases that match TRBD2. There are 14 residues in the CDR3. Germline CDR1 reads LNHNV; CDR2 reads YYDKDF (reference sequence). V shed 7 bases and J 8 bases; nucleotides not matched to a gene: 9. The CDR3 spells CATTNPGLADEQFF. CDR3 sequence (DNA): TGTGCCACCACGAATCCGGGACTAGCCGATGAGCAGTTCTTC.

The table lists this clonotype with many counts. The CDR3 DNA reads as TGTGCCAGCAGTGCGGACAGAGCGTACAATGAGCAGTTCTTC. This codes for CASSADRAYNEQFF. The chain uses TRBV6-1 and TRBJ2-1, with a possible D match to TRBD1 (6 bases). Germline loops: CDR1 MNHNS, CDR2 SASEGT. This CDR3 is built from 14 residues. The ends were cut back, 4 bases at V and 4 bases at J, with 11 bases in the middle.

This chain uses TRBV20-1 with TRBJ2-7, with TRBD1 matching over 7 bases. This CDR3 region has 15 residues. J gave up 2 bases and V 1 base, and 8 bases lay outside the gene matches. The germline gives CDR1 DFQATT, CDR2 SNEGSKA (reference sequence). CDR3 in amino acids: CSARVVRDRAYEQYF. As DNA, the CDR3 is TGCAGTGCTAGAGTTGTCCGGGACAGAGCCTACGAGCAGTACTTC.

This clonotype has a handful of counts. This chain's CDR3 is CASSLFIIGGFDTEAFF. In DNA, the CDR3 is TGTGCCAGCAGCTTGTTTATTATCGGGGGATTCGACACTGAAGCTTTCTTT. The chain is built from TRBV5-5 and TRBJ1-1; maybe TRBD1 (5 bases). Germline assignment: CDR1 SGHKS and CDR2 YYEKEE (reference sequence). The CDR3 consists of 17 residues. Trimming removed 1 base at V and 3 bases at J, with 19 bases between.

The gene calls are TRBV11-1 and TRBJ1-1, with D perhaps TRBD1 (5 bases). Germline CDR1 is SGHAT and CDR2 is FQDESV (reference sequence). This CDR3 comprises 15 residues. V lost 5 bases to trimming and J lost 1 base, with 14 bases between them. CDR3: CASSPRRGSNTEAFF. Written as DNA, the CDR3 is TGTGCCAGCAGCCCCAGGCGGGGGTCGAACACTGAAGCTTTCTTT.

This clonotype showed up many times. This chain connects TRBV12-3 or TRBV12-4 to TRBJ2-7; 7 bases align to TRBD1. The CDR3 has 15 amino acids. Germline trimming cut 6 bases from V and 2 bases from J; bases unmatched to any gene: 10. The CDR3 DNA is TGTGCCAGCAGCAGGACAGGACCTTCCACCTACGAGCAGTACTTC. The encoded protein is CASSRTGPSTYEQYF.

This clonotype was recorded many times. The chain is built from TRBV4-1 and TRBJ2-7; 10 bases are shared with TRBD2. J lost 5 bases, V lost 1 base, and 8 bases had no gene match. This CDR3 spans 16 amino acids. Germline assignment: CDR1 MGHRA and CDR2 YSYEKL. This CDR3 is CASSQVSGGASDEQYF. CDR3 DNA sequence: TGCGCCAGCAGCCAAGTAAGCGGGGGGGCCAGTGACGAGCAGTACTTC.

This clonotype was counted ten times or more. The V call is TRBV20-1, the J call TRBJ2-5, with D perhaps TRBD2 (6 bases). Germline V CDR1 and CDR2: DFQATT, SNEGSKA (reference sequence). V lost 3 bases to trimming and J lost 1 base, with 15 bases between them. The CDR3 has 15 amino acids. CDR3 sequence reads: CSASLASATQETQYF. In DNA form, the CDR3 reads TGCAGTGCTAGCTTGGCTAGCGCTACCCAAGAGACCCAGTACTTC.

CDR3 DNA sequence: TGTGCCCCCCCCCTAGCGGGGGGGGGAAATGAGCAGTTCTTC. It codes for CAPPLAGGGNEQFF. The genes are TRBV21-1 and TRBJ2-1; no DNA check was done on the table's D call, TRBD2. TRBV21-1 is a pseudogene segment. The CDR3 runs 14 residues.

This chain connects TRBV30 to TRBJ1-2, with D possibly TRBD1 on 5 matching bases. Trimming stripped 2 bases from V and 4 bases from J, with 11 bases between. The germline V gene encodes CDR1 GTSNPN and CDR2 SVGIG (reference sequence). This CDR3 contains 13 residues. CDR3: CAWSRGTGYGYTF. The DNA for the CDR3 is TGTGCCTGGAGTCGAGGGACGGGCTATGGCTACACCTTC.

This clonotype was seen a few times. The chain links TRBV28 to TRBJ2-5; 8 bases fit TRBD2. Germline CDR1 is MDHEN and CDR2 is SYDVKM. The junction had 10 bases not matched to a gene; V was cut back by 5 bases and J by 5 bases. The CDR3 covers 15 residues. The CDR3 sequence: CASSPVGGGLETQYF. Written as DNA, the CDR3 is TGTGCCAGCAGTCCAGTCGGGGGGGGGCTGGAGACCCAGTACTTC.

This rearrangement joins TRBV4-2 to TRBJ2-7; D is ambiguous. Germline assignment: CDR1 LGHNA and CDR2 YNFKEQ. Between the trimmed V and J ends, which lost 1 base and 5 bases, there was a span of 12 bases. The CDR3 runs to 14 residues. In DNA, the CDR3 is TGTGCCAGCAGCCAAGCGGTAGGGCGCCACGAGCAGTACTTC. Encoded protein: CASSQAVGRHEQYF.

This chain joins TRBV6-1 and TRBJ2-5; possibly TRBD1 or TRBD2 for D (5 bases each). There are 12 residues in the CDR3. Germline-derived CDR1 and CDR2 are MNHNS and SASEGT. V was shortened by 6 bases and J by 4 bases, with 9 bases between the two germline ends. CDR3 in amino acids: CASRAGRETQYF. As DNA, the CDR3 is TGTGCCAGCAGAGCAGGGAGAGAGACCCAGTACTTC.

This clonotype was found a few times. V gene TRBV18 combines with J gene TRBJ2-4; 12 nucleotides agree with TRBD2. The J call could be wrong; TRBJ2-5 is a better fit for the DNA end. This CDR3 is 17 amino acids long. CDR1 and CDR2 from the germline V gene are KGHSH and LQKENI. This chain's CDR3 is CASSPLEGLAGRETQYF. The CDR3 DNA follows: TGTGCCAGCTCACCCCTCGAAGGACTAGCGGGGAGAGAGACCCAGTACTTC.

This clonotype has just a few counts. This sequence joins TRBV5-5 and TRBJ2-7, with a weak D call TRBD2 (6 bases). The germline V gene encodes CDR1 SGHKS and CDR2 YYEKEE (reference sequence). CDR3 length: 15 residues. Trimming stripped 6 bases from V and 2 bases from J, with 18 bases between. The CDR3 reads CASKLSPGETYEQYF. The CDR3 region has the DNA TGTGCCAGCAAACTATCGCCGGGGGAGACCTACGAGCAGTACTTC.

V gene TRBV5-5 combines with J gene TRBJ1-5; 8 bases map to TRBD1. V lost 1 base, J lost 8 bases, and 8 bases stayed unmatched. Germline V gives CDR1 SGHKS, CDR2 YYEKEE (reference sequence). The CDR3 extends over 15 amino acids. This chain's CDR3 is CASSLSGGGFEPQHF. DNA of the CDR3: TGTGCCAGCAGCTTGTCAGGGGGCGGATTTGAGCCCCAGCATTTT. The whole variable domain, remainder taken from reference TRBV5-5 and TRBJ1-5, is DAGVTQSPTHLIKTRGQQVTLRCSPISGHKSVSWYQQVLGQGPQFIFQYYEKEERGRGNFPDRFSARQFPNYSSELNVNALLLGDSALYLCASSLSGGGFEPQHFGDGTRLSIL.

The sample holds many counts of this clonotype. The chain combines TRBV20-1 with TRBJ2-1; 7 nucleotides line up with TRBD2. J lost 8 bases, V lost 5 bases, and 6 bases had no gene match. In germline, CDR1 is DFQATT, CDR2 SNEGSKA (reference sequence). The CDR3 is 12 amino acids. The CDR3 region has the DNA TGCAGTGCTCCCGGGACTAACTATGAGCAGTTCTTC. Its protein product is CSAPGTNYEQFF.

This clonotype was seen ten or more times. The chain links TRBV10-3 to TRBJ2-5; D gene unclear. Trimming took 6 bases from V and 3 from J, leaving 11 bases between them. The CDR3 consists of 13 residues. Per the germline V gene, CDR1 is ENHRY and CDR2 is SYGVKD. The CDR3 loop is CAISPDGEETQYF. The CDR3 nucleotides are TGTGCCATCAGCCCCGACGGCGAAGAGACCCAGTACTTC.

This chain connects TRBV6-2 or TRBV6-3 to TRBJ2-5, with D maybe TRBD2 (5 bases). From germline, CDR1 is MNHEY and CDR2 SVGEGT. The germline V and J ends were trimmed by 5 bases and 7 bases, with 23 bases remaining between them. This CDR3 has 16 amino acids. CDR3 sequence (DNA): TGTGCCAGCAGTAATGCTCGGGCGGGTAGTACCGGGACCCAGTACTTC. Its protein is CASSNARAGSTGTQYF.

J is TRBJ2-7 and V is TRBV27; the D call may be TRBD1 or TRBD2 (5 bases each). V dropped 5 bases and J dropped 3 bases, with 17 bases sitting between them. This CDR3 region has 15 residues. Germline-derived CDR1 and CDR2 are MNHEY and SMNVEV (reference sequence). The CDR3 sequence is CASSVVGKRGYEQYF. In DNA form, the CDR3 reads TGTGCCAGCAGTGTAGTCGGGAAAAGGGGCTACGAGCAGTACTTC.